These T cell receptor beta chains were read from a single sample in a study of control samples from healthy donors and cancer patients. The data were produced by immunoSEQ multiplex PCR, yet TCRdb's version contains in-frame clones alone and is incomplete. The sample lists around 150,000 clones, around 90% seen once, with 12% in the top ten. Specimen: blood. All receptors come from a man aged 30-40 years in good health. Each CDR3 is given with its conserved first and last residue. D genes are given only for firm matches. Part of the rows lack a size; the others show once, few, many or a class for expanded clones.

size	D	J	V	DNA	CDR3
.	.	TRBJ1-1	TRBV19	TGTGCCAGTAGAGGGGACCTATCCCCGAACACTGAAGCTTTCTTT	CASRGDLSPNTEAFF
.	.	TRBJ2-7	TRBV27	TGTGCCAGTCGCCGGGACTCCCCCGACGAGCAGTACTTC	CASRRDSPDEQYF
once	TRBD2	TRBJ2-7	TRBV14	TGTGCCAGCAGCCGGGAGGGGTCCTACGAGCAGTACTTC	CASSREGSYEQYF
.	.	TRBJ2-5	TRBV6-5	TGTGCCAGCAGTTTCTCCCCTAGGGGCCAAGAGACCCAGTACTTC	CASSFSPRGQETQYF
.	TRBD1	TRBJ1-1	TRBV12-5	TGTGCTAGTGGTTCCGGACAGGGGCGGGACACTGAAGCTTTCTTT	CASGSGQGRDTEAFF
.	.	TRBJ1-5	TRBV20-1	TGCAGTGCTAGTATCGAGCCCAATCAGCCCCAGCATTTT	CSASIEPNQPQHF
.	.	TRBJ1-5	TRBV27	TGTGCCAGCAGTCGGACAGCAGGATCGGGCAATCAGCCCCAGCATTTT	CASSRTAGSGNQPQHF
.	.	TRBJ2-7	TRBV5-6	TGTGCCAGCAGCTTGAACAGGGTGGGCGAGCAGTACTTC	CASSLNRVGEQYF
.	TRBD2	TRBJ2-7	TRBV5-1	TGCGCCAGCAGCTTGGCCCTAATCGGGGGGAACGAGCAGTACTTC	CASSLALIGGNEQYF
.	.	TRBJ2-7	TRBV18	TGTGCCAGCTCGCCTACAACAGGGAGGACTTACGAGCAGTACTTC	CASSPTTGRTYEQYF
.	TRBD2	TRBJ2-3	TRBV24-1	TGTGCCACCAGTGATTTTGAGACTAGCAGTCTCACAGATACGCAGTATTTT	CATSDFETSSLTDTQYF
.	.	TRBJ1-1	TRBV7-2	TGTGCCAGCAGCTCCCCCCTCGCGGCTTTCTTT	CASSSPLAAFF
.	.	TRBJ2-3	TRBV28	TGTGCCAGCATTTCCTGGGGAGATACGCAGTATTTT	CASISWGDTQYF
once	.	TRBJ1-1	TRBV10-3	TGTGCCACTAGAGATAGCGCGGTCAACACTGAAGCTTTCTTT	CATRDSAVNTEAFF
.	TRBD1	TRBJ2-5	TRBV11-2	TGTGCCAGCAGCCCGGGACAGGGGGCCGAGACCCAGTACTTC	CASSPGQGAETQYF
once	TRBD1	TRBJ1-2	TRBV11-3	TGTGCCAGCAGCTTAGTTGGGACAGGGGGTAGCGAGGTTGGCTACACCTTC	CASSLVGTGGSEVGYTF
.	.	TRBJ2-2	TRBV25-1	TGTGCCAGTATAAGGGGAAACACCGGGGAGCTGTTTTTT	CASIRGNTGELFF
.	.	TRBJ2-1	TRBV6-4	TGTGCCAGCAGTGACCTCGGAGGGCCGGGGGATGAGCAGTTCTTC	CASSDLGGPGDEQFF
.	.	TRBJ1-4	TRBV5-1	TGCGCCAGCAGCGCGGACAGCCAAAATGAAAAACTGTTTTTT	CASSADSQNEKLFF
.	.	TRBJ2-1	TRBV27	TGTGCCAGCGGTACACCAAGGAGGCTAGTGGACAATGAGCAGTTCTTC	CASGTPRRLVDNEQFF